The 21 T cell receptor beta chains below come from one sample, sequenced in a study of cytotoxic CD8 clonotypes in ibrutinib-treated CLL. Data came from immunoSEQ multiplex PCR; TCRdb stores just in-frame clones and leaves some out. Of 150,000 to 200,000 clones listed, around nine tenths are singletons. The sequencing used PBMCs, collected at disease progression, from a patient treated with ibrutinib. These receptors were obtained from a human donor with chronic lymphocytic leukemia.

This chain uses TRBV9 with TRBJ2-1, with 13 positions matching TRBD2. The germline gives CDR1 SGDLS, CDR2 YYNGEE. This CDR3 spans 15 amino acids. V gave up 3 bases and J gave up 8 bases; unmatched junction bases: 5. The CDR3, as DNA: TGTGCCAGCAGCGCTACTAGCGGGAGGGCCGATGAGCAGTTCTTC. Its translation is CASSATSGRADEQFF.

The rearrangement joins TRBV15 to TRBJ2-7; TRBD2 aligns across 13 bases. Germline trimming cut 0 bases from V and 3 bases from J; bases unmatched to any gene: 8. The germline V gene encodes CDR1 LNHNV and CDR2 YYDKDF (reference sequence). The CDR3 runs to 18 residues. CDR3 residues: CATSRDAGLAGPVYEQYF. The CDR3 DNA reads TGTGCCACCAGCAGAGATGCGGGACTAGCGGGGCCCGTCTACGAGCAGTACTTC.

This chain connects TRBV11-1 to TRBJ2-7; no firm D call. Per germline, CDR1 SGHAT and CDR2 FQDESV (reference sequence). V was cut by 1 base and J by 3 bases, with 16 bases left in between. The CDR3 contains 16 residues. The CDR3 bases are TGTGCCAGCAGCTTAGACGTCGACCACCAGGTCTACGAGCAGTACTTC. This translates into CASSLDVDHQVYEQYF.

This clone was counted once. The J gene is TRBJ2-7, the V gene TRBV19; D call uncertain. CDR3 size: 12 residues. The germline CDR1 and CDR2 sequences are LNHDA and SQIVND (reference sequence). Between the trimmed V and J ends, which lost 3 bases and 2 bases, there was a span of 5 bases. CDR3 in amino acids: CASSISAYEQYF. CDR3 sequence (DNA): TGTGCCAGTAGTATTTCGGCCTACGAGCAGTACTTC.

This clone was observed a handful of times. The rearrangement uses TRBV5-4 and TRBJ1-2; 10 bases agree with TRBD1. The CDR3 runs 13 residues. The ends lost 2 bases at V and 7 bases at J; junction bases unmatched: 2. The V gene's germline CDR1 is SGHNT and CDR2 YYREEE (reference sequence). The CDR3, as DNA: TGTGCCAGCAGCTTTGGGACAGGGGTTGGCTACACCTTC. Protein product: CASSFGTGVGYTF.

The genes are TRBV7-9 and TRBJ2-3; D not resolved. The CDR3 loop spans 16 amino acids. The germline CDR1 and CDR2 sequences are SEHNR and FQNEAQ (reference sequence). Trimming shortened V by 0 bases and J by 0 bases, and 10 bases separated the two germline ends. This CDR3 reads CASSLAAGSSTDTQYF. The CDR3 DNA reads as TGTGCCAGCAGCTTAGCGGCCGGCTCTAGCACAGATACGCAGTATTTT.

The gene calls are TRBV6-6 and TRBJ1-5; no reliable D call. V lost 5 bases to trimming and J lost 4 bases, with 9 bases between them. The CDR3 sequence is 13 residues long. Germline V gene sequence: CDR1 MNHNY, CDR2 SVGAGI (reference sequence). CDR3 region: CASSTNGNQPQHF. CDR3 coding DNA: TGTGCCAGCAGTACAAATGGAAATCAGCCCCAGCATTTT.

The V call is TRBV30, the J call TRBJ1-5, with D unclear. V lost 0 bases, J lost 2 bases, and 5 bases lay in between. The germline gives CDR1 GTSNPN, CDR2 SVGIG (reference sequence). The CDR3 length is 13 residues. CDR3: CAWSVRGNQPQHF. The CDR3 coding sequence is TGTGCCTGGAGTGTTCGGGGCAATCAGCCCCAGCATTTT.

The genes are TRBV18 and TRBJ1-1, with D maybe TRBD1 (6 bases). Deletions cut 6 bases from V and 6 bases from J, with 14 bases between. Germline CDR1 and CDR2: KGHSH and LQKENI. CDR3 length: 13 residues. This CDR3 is CASSYRAGAEAFF. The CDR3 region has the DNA TGTGCCAGCTCTTATCGAGCAGGGGCTGAAGCTTTCTTT.

Here the CDR3 reads CASSLLGLGNEQFF. Here the CDR3 DNA reads TGTGCCAGCAGCTTACTCGGCCTGGGCAATGAGCAGTTCTTC. The rearrangement links TRBV7-3 to TRBJ2-1; D not resolved. The CDR3 runs 14 residues. V was shortened by 2 bases and J by 6 bases, with 11 bases between the two germline ends. Germline V gene lookup returns CDR1 SGHTA and CDR2 FQGTGA.

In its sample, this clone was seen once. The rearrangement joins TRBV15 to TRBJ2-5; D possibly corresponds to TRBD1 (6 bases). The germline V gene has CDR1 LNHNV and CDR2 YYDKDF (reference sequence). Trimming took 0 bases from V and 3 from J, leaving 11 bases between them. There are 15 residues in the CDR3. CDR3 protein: CATSRDQGPEETQYF. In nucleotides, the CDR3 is TGTGCCACCAGCAGAGATCAGGGGCCAGAAGAGACCCAGTACTTC.

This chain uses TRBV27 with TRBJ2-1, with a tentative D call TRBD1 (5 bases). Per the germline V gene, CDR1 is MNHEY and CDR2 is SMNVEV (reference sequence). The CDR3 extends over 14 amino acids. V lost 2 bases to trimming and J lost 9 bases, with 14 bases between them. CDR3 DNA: TGTGCCAGCAGTTTAGGGCAGGGTATCGGTGAGCAGTTCTTC. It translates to CASSLGQGIGEQFF.

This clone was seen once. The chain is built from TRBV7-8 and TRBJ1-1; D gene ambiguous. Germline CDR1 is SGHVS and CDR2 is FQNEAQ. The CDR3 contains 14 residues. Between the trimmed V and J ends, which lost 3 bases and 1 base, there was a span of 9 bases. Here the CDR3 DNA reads TGTGCCAGCAGCTTTTCGGCGACGAACACTGAAGCTTTCTTT. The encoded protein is CASSFSATNTEAFF.

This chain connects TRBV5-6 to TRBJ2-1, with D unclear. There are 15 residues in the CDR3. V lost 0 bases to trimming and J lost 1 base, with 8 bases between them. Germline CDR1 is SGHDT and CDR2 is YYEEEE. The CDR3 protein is CASSLVVGSYNEQFF. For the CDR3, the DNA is TGTGCCAGCAGCTTGGTTGTCGGATCCTACAATGAGCAGTTCTTC.

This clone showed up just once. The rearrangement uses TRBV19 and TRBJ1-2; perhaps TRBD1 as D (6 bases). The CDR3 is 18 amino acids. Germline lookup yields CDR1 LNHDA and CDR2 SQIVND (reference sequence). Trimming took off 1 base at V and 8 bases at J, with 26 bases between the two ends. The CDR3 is CASSIAPGTMGGARGYTF. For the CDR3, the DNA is TGTGCCAGTAGTATAGCTCCGGGCACAATGGGGGGGGCTCGCGGCTACACCTTC.

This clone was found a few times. The CDR3 reads CASSTEQGWSYEQYF. CDR3 bases: TGTGCCAGCAGCACGGAACAGGGTTGGTCCTACGAGCAGTACTTC. The chain uses TRBV5-6 and TRBJ2-7; tentatively, D is TRBD1 (6 bases). The CDR3 totals 15 residues. V was shortened by 4 bases and J by 1 base, with 15 bases between the two germline ends. Germline assignment: CDR1 SGHDT and CDR2 YYEEEE.

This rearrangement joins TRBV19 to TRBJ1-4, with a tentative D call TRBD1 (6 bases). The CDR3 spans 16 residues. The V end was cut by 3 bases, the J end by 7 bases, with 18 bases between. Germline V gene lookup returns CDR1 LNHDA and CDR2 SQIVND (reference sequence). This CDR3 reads CASSMGAGRSLEKLFF. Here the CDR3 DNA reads TGTGCCAGTAGTATGGGGGCAGGAAGGTCCCTTGAAAAACTGTTTTTT.

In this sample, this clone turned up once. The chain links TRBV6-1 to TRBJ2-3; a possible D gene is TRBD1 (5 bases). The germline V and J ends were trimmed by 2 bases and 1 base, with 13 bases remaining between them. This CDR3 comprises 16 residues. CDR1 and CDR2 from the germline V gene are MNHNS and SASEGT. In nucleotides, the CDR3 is TGTGCCAGCAGTGAATATCAGGGTAAGGGCACAGATACGCAGTATTTT. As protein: CASSEYQGKGTDTQYF.

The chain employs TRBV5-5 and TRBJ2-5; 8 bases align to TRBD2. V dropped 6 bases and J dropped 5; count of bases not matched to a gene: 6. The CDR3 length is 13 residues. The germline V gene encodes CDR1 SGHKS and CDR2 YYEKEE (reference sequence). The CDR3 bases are TGTGCCAGCACCCCCGGGGGGGTGGAGACCCAGTACTTC. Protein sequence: CASTPGGVETQYF.

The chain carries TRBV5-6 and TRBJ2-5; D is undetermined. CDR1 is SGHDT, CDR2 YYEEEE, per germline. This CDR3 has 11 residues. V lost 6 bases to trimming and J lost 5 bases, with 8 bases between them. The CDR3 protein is CASTVGETQYF. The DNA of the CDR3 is TGTGCCAGCACAGTGGGGGAGACCCAGTACTTC.

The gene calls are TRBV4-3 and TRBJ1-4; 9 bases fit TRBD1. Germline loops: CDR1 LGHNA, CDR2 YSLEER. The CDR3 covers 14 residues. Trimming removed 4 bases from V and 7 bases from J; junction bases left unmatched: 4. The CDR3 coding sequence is TGCGCCAGCAGCCTTCAGGGACAGGGTGAAAAACTGTTTTTT. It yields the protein CASSLQGQGEKLFF.